This TCR beta chain was documented in a study of T cell repertoires in cytomegalovirus infection. Study context: CMV infection together with matching HLA type was indicated by public TCR beta signatures.

One entry per CDR3 protein results from TCRdb running MiXCR on the reads. The repertoire has fewer than 200,000 distinct CDR3 sequences, 8% to 10% of them found once; the top ten carry roughly 5.1%. Study observations and caveats: Cumulative public TCR beta family frequency identified CMV carriers with the relevant HLA. HLA-C-restricted CMV-specific TCR beta clonotypes were dominant in the ex vivo response.

Germline V gene sequence: CDR1 SGHVS, CDR2 FNYEAQ. J lost 5 bases, V lost 5 bases, and 16 bases had no gene match. CDR3 length: 17 amino acids. In this sample, this clonotype turned up many times. Its cognate antigen is unknown. V gene TRBV7-6 combines with J gene TRBJ2-5; TRBD1 matches at 8 bases. This clonotype was obtained from a human donor in good health (CMV status not recorded). Some clones in this sample may be carry-over from other donors' samples. The sample comprised PBMCs. The DNA of the CDR3 is TGTGCCAGCAGCGCAGTCCTTCAGGGGGCAGCCCAGGAGACCCAGTACTTC. Translated: CASSAVLQGAAQETQYF. Filled out from reference TRBV7-6 and TRBJ2-5, the complete variable domain reads GAGVSQSPRYKVTKRGQDVALRCDPISGHVSLYWYRQALGQGPEFLTYFNYEAQQDKSGLPNDRFSAERPEGSISTLTIQRTEQRDSAMYRCASSAVLQGAAQETQYFGPGTRLLVL.